These T cell receptor beta chains were read from a single sample in a study of graft-versus-host responses after intestinal transplantation. Sequencing used immunoSEQ multiplex PCR; TCRdb keeps in-frame clones, though not all of them. The sample has 65,000 to 90,000 clones; about nine tenths are singletons. Their antigen targets remain unknown. This specimen consisted of unstimulated CD8+ T cells sorted from spleen or lymph node cells, obtained before transplant. Receptors originate from a human donor who was the organ donor for an intestinal transplant. Each CDR3 is given with its conserved first and last residue. D genes are given only for firm matches. Only some rows state a clone size, as once, few, many or a class for expanded clones.

clone_size,j_call,v_call,d_call,cdr3_length,cdr3_nt,cdr3_aa
once,TRBJ2-2,TRBV4-1,NA,15,TGCGCCAGCAGCCTCCGGGACAAAGTCACCGGGGAGCTGTTTTTT,CASSLRDKVTGELFF
NA,TRBJ2-7,TRBV2,NA,12,TGTGCCAGCAGTGACTTATCCTACGAGCAGTACTTC,CASSDLSYEQYF
NA,TRBJ2-1,TRBV5-4,NA,13,TGTGCCAGCAGCTTGAGCTCTACCGGTGAGCAGTTCTTC,CASSLSSTGEQFF
NA,TRBJ1-5,TRBV5-6,NA,12,TGTGCCAGCAGCTTGCTCAATCAGCCCCAGCATTTT,CASSLLNQPQHF
NA,TRBJ1-1,TRBV7-9,NA,14,TGTGCCAGCAGCTTAGTAGATGTGAACACTGAAGCTTTCTTT,CASSLVDVNTEAFF
NA,TRBJ2-1,TRBV19,NA,12,TGTGCCACCCAAAGGGGTTACAATGAGCAGTTCTTC,CATQRGYNEQFF
NA,TRBJ1-3,TRBV14,TRBD1,12,TGTGCCAGCAGCCCCGCCAGGGGGACCATATATTTT,CASSPARGTIYF
NA,TRBJ2-7,TRBV5-1,TRBD2,14,TGCGCCAGCAGCCGGACCGGGACTAGCGACGAGCAGTACTTC,CASSRTGTSDEQYF
NA,TRBJ2-7,TRBV5-6,TRBD2,15,TGTGCCAGCATGGTAAAGCGGGGGGGCCGTTACGAGCAGTACTTC,CASMVKRGGRYEQYF
NA,TRBJ2-2,TRBV7-3,TRBD1,15,TGTGCCAGCAGCTTTACAGGGGGCGATTCCGGGGAGCTGTTTTTT,CASSFTGGDSGELFF
NA,TRBJ1-5,TRBV29-1,TRBD1,13,TGCAGCGCCGGACAGGGCCCGGGCGGCCCCCAGCATTTT,CSAGQGPGGPQHF
NA,TRBJ1-6,TRBV30,TRBD1,15,TGTGCCTGGAGTGGGTGGACAGGGAATAATTCACCCCTCCACTTT,CAWSGWTGNNSPLHF
NA,TRBJ1-1,TRBV7-9,NA,14,TGTGCCAGCAGCTTCCCCGGGACAATTGATGGAGCTTTCTTT,CASSFPGTIDGAFF
NA,TRBJ1-1,TRBV9,TRBD1,14,TGTGCCAGCAGCGTGGGGGACAGAGGAATTGAAGCTTTCTTT,CASSVGDRGIEAFF
NA,TRBJ2-7,TRBV4-1,NA,16,TGCGCCAGCAGCCAAGATATACGACCGAGGCCCAACGAGCAGTACTTC,CASSQDIRPRPNEQYF
NA,TRBJ2-7,TRBV5-1,TRBD1,15,TGCGCCAGCAGTCCGACGCAGGGGGCTAACTACGAGCAGTACTTC,CASSPTQGANYEQYF
NA,TRBJ2-1,TRBV4-3,TRBD2,18,TGCGCCAGCAGCCAAGAACGGGCACTAGCGGGGTTATACAATGAGCAGTTCTTC,CASSQERALAGLYNEQFF
NA,TRBJ2-7,TRBV7-9,TRBD2,16,TGTGCCAGCAGCTTAGGGATAGCGGGGGGACCCTACGAGCAGTACTTC,CASSLGIAGGPYEQYF
NA,TRBJ1-5,TRBV5-8,NA,14,TGTGCCAGCAGCTTGTGGGGGGGCAATCAGCCCCAGCATTTT,CASSLWGGNQPQHF
NA,TRBJ1-2,TRBV19,NA,14,TGTGCCAGTAGTGCCTTTACAGCCTCCTATGGCTACACCTTC,CASSAFTASYGYTF
once,TRBJ2-3,TRBV7-7,TRBD1,15,TGTGCCAGCAGCGCCGACAGGGGGTTGACAGATACGCAGTATTTT,CASSADRGLTDTQYF
NA,TRBJ2-3,TRBV2,TRBD1,14,TGTGCCAGCATGGATCAGGGGGCCACAGATACGCAGTATTTT,CASMDQGATDTQYF
once,TRBJ2-3,TRBV11-3,TRBD1,15,TGTGCCAGCAGCTTTGGGGACAGGGAAATCGATACGCAGTATTTT,CASSFGDREIDTQYF
NA,TRBJ2-7,TRBV14,NA,14,TGTGCCAGCAGCCCCACAGGGTATGTGTACGAGCAGTACTTC,CASSPTGYVYEQYF
NA,TRBJ2-7,TRBV9,TRBD1,13,TGTGCCAGCAGCGACCACAGGGGAGTCGAGCAGTACTTC,CASSDHRGVEQYF
NA,TRBJ1-5,TRBV28,TRBD1,14,TGTGCCGGAAGACAGGGGCGAAGCAATCAGCCCCAGCATTTT,CAGRQGRSNQPQHF
NA,TRBJ2-7,TRBV27,TRBD1,13,TGTGCCACCGCACAGGGGGCCCTTTACGAGCAGTACTTC,CATAQGALYEQYF
NA,TRBJ1-3,TRBV7-9,NA,15,TGTGCCAGCAGCGAACTGACAGGAGAAGGAAACACCATATATTTT,CASSELTGEGNTIYF
few,TRBJ1-5,TRBV14,NA,15,TGTGCCAGCAGCCAAGAGAGCGCTAGCAATCAGCCCCAGCATTTT,CASSQESASNQPQHF
NA,TRBJ1-5,TRBV29-1,NA,15,TGCAGCGTTGAACCAACAGGGTTGGACAATCAGCCCCAGCATTTT,CSVEPTGLDNQPQHF
NA,TRBJ2-7,TRBV7-2,TRBD1,16,TGTGCCAGCAGCTTAGTCGCCGGACAGGGGTACTACGAGCAGTACTTC,CASSLVAGQGYYEQYF
NA,TRBJ2-7,TRBV11-2,NA,14,TGTGCCAGCAGCTTAGTTGGGGGCCCCTACGAGCAGTACTTC,CASSLVGGPYEQYF
NA,TRBJ2-7,TRBV4-1,TRBD2,16,TGCGCCAGCAGCCTAAAGAGCGGGGCCTTTCGGGACGAGCAGTACTTC,CASSLKSGAFRDEQYF
NA,TRBJ2-4,TRBV19,TRBD1,14,TGTGCCAGTAGAATCGGGACAGGCGTAAACATTCAGTACTTC,CASRIGTGVNIQYF
NA,TRBJ2-5,TRBV4-2,NA,15,TGTGCCAGCAGCCAAGATGGGGGGGGCAGAGAGACCCAGTACTTC,CASSQDGGGRETQYF
NA,TRBJ1-1,TRBV4-3,NA,13,TGCGCCAGCAGCCACGCAGGAATCCCTGAAGCTTTCTTT,CASSHAGIPEAFF
NA,TRBJ2-1,TRBV21-1,NA,18,TGTGCCAGCACCCTGGGGGTTCCGGGACTAGCGCTTTTAAATGAGCAGTTCTTC,CASTLGVPGLALLNEQFF